This T cell receptor (beta chain) appears in the sequencing data of a study of spatial heterogeneity in lung cancer. The wider study: Samples came from 70 to 80 TRACERx patients with untreated early-stage lung cancer. The average appearance count of each unique TCR and UMI combination in raw reads was more than nine.

This clonotype was observed a few times. From germline, CDR1 is SGHDT and CDR2 YYEEEE. The CDR3 runs 13 residues. With 0 bases removed from V and 6 bases from J, the gap between germline ends came to 9 bases. The time point is: blood at routine non-recurrence follow-up after resection. Each CDR3 protein gets one entry after TCRdb re-called the 5' RACE reads with MiXCR. This sample has around 45,000 distinct CDR3 sequences; 20% to 25% occur once, and the top ten carry 7% to 7.5%. This receptor was identified in a female donor with early-stage non-small cell lung cancer. This sequence joins TRBV5-6 and TRBJ1-1; tentatively, D is TRBD1 (5 bases). The material was PBMCs, obtained at follow-up. The DNA of the CDR3 is TGTGCCAGCAGCTTGGGTTTGGGGGCTGAAGCTTTCTTT. It translates to CASSLGLGAEAFF.